This TCR beta chain was identified in a study of T cell responses to AZD1222 COVID-19 vaccine. At the level of the study: Second doses that came at about 4 or about 12 weeks were put together.

Sequencing was performed with immunoSEQ multiplex PCR; in TCRdb, only in-frame clones are kept and a portion is missing. The sample yields 75,000 to 85,000 clones, 87% seen once. The germline gives CDR1 SGHKS, CDR2 YYEKEE (reference sequence). The CDR3 runs 17 residues. Trimming pared 9 bases from V and 0 bases from J, leaving 22 bases between. This sequence was found in an adult in good health. The sample consisted of peripheral blood, taken on day 0 of AZD1222 vaccination. This chain uses TRBV5-5 with TRBJ1-5, with D tentatively TRBD1 (5 bases). The CDR3 DNA reads as TGTGCCATCACAAAATGCAGGGTTTTTTATAGCAATCAGCCCCAGCATTTT. It yields the protein CAITKCRVFYSNQPQHF.